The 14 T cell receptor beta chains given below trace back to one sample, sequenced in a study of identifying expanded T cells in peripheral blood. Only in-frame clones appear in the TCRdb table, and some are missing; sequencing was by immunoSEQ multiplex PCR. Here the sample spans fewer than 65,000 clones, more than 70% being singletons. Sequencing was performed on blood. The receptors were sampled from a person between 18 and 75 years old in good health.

CDR3 amino acids: CASKRIAGYSTDTQYF. CDR3 coding DNA: TGTGCCAGCAAAAGAATAGCGGGGTACAGCACAGATACGCAGTATTTT. J is TRBJ2-3 and V is TRBV2; 8 bases fit TRBD2. The CDR3 extends over 16 amino acids. V shed 7 bases and J 0 bases; nucleotides not matched to a gene: 9. Germline V gene data show CDR1 as SNHLY and CDR2 as FYNNEI.

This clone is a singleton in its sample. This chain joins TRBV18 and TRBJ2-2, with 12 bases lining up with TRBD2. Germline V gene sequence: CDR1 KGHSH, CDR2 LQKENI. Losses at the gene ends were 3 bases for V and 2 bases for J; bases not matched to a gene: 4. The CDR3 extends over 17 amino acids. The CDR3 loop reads CASSPTSGSLNTGELFF. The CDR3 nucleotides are TGTGCCAGCTCACCGACTAGCGGGAGTTTAAACACCGGGGAGCTGTTTTTT.

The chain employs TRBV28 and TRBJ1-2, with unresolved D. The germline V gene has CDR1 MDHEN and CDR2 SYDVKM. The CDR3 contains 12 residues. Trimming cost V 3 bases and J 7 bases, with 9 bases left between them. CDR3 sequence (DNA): TGTGCCAGCAGTTTTGGTCCTTCTGGCTACACCTTC. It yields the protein CASSFGPSGYTF.

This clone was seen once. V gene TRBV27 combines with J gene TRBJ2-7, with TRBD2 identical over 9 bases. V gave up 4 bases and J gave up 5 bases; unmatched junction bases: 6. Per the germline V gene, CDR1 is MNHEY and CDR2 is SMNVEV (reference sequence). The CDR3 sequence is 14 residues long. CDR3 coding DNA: TGTGCCAGCAGTTCCGCGCGGGAGGGCCACGAGCAGTACTTC. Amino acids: CASSSAREGHEQYF.

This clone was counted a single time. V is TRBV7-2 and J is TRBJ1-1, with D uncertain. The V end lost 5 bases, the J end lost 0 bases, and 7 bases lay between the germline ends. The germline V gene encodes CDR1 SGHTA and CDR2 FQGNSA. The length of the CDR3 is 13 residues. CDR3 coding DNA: TGTGCCAGCAGCCCCCACATGAACACTGAAGCTTTCTTT. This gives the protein CASSPHMNTEAFF.

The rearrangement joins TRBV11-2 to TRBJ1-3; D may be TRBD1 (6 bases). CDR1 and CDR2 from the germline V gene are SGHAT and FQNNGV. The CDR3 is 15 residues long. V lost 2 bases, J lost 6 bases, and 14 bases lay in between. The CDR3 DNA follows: TGTGCCAGCAGCTTATATTTGTCAGGGGAAAACACCATATATTTT. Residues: CASSLYLSGENTIYF.

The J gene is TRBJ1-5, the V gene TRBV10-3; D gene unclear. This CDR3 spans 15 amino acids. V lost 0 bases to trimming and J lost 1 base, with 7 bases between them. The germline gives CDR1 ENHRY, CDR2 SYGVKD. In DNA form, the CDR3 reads TGTGCCATCAGTGAGTCGATGGGGAGCAATCAGCCCCAGCATTTT. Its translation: CAISESMGSNQPQHF.

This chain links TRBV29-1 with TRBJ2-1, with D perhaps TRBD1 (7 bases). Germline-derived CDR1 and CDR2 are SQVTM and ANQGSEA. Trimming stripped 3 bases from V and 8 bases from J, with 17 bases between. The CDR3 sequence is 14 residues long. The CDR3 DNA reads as TGCAGCGTTGAGGTGGTAGGCAGGGGGGATGAGCAGTTCTTC. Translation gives CSVEVVGRGDEQFF.

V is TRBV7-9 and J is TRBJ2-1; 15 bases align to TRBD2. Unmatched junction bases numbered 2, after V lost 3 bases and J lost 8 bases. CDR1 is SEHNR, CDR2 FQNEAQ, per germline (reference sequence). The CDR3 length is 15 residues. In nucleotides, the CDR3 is TGTGCCAGCAGCTTCGGACTAGCGGGAGGGCATGAGCAGTTCTTC. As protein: CASSFGLAGGHEQFF. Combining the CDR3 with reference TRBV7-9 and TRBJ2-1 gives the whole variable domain DTGVSQNPRHKITKRGQNVTFRCDPISEHNRLYWYRQTLGQGPEFLTYFQNEAQLEKSRLLSDRFSAERPKGSFSTLEIQRTEQGDSAMYLCASSFGLAGGHEQFFGPGTRLTVL.

DNA of the CDR3: TGTGCCAGCAGCTTGGGTACACTCTCTTATGGCTACACCTTC. This encodes CASSLGTLSYGYTF. This chain links TRBV5-6 with TRBJ1-2; D not resolved. Between the trimmed V and J ends, which lost 0 bases and 5 bases, there was a span of 11 bases. The CDR3 runs 14 residues. From germline, CDR1 is SGHDT and CDR2 YYEEEE.

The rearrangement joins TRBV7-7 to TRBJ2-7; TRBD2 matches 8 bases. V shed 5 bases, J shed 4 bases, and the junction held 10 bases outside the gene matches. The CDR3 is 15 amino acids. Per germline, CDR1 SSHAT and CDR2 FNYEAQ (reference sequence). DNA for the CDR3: TGTGCCAGCAGCACGGGACTAGATAGGAATTACGAGCAGTACTTC. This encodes CASSTGLDRNYEQYF.

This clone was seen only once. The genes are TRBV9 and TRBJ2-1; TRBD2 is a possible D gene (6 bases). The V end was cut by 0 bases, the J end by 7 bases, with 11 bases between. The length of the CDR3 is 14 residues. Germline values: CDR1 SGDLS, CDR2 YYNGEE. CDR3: CASSVAVAGNEQFF. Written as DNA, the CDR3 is TGTGCCAGCAGCGTAGCGGTGGCGGGAAATGAGCAGTTCTTC. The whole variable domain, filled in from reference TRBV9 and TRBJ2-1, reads DSGVTQTPKHLITATGQRVTLRCSPRSGDLSVYWYQQSLDQGLQFLIQYYNGEERAKGNILERFSAQQFPDLHSELNLSSLELGDSALYFCASSVAVAGNEQFFGPGTRLTVL.

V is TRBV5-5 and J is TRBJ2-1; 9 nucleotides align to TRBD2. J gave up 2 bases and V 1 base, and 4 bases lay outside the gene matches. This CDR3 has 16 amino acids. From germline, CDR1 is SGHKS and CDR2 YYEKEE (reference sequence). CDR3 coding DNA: TGTGCCAGCAGCTTGTGGGCTAGCGGGGCCTACAATGAGCAGTTCTTC. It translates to CASSLWASGAYNEQFF.

The CDR3 nucleotides are TGTGCCAGCAGATTGACAGACACCGGGGAGCTGTTTTTT. It encodes CASRLTDTGELFF. V is TRBV7-9 and J is TRBJ2-2, with D perhaps matching TRBD1 (5 bases). V lost 6 bases and J 3 bases, leaving 8 bases between the germline ends. The CDR3 is 13 amino acids. The germline V gene encodes CDR1 SEHNR and CDR2 FQNEAQ (reference sequence).